The 20 T cell receptor beta chains in this list originate from one sample, sequenced in a study of T-cell memory formation after mild COVID-19. TCRdb passed the 5' RACE reads through MiXCR, listing each CDR3 protein once. The repertoire has over 300,000 distinct CDR3 sequences, more than 20% of them found once; the top ten carry roughly 21%. The sequenced sample was PBMCs or a T cell subset sorted from them (not recorded which). The receptor source for this set is a young man who had mild COVID-19 (a few samples of this study predate the infection). Cell type and time point are not known.

This clonotype was seen a few times. An end of the junction does not agree with germline; a read error may underlie this. The chain uses TRBV7-7 and TRBJ2-2, with 8 nucleotides matching TRBD2. Per the germline V gene, CDR1 is SSHAT and CDR2 is FNYEAQ (reference sequence). The CDR3 contains 15 residues. The DNA of the CDR3 is TGTGCTAGCAGCCCAGGACTAGCTTGGACCGGGGAGCTGTTTTTT. Encoded protein: CASSPGLAWTGELFF.

This clonotype was detected a few times. This chain uses TRBV28 with TRBJ2-7; D is ambiguous. V dropped 6 bases and J dropped 7 bases, with 13 bases sitting between them. This CDR3 region has 12 residues. The germline V gene encodes CDR1 MDHEN and CDR2 SYDVKM. The CDR3 here is CASSPRLREQYF. The DNA of the CDR3 is TGTGCCAGCAGCCCCCGCCTACGGGAGCAGTACTTC.

This clonotype was picked up a small number of times. CDR3 protein: CATSDLQGGTDTQYF. CDR3 sequence (DNA): TGTGCCACCAGTGATTTGCAGGGTGGGACAGATACGCAGTATTTT. The V and J genes are TRBV24-1 and TRBJ2-3, with D perhaps matching TRBD1 (5 bases). Trimming cost V 0 bases and J 3 bases, with 9 bases left between them. This CDR3 comprises 15 residues. Germline lookup yields CDR1 KGHDR and CDR2 SFDVKD.

This clonotype was picked up a small number of times. The chain has TRBV9 and TRBJ2-6; D is uncertain. Germline V gene sequence: CDR1 SGDLS, CDR2 YYNGEE. This CDR3 is 16 amino acids long. Trimming cost V 4 bases and J 2 bases, with 13 bases left between them. CDR3: CASSPRVGPGANVLTF. Here the CDR3 DNA reads TGTGCCAGCAGCCCACGGGTTGGGCCTGGGGCCAACGTCCTGACTTTC.

The V call is TRBV5-6, the J call TRBJ2-3, with TRBD1 identical over 8 bases. The J segment lost 2 bases and the V segment lost 4 bases, leaving 6 bases of the junction unmatched. Germline V CDR1 and CDR2: SGHDT, YYEEEE. CDR3 length equals 15 residues. The DNA of the CDR3 is TGTGCCAGCAGCGCCCGACAGGGGCCCACAGATACGCAGTATTTT. The encoded protein is CASSARQGPTDTQYF.

The rearrangement joins TRBV29-1 to TRBJ2-1; 9 bases align to TRBD1. This CDR3 is 15 amino acids long. Looked up from germline, CDR1 is SQVTM and CDR2 is ANQGSEA. After removal of 3 bases from V and 8 bases from J, the junction contained 11 bases not matched to a gene. Here the CDR3 DNA reads TGCAGCGTTGATATAGGGACAGGGAATCCCCATGAGCAGTTCTTC. Its protein is CSVDIGTGNPHEQFF.

The chain combines TRBV6-2 or TRBV6-3 with TRBJ1-2; weak D call: TRBD1 (6 bases). Germline CDR1 and CDR2: MNHEY and SVGEGT. The CDR3 is 13 amino acids. Trimming shortened V by 2 bases and J by 3 bases, and 7 bases separated the two germline ends. The CDR3 DNA follows: TGTGCCAGCAGTTACGCAGGGGACTATGGCTACACCTTC. Translating it yields CASSYAGDYGYTF.

The chain links TRBV4-2 to TRBJ2-7; 9 nucleotides line up with TRBD1. Unmatched junction bases numbered 3, after V lost 0 bases and J lost 3 bases. The CDR3 has 15 residues. Germline-derived CDR1 and CDR2 are LGHNA and YNFKEQ. The CDR3 nucleotides are TGTGCCAGCAGCCAAGAGGGGACAGGGATCTACGAGCAGTACTTC. Encoded protein: CASSQEGTGIYEQYF.

This clonotype was seen a handful of times. The CDR3 nucleotides are TGTGCCAGCAGTAGGGGGACAGGGCTTTATGGCTACACCTTC. Translation gives CASSRGTGLYGYTF. The J gene is TRBJ1-2, the V gene TRBV6-6; 9 bases match TRBD1. V lost 5 bases to trimming and J lost 5 bases; unmatched junction nucleotides: 6. The CDR3 is made up of 14 amino acids. Germline-derived CDR1 and CDR2 are MNHNY and SVGAGI (reference sequence).

This clonotype was counted between two and nine times. This sequence joins TRBV20-1 and TRBJ2-4; no clear D gene. Trimming removed 1 base from V and 0 bases from J, with 10 bases in between. This CDR3 region has 15 residues. Germline V CDR1 and CDR2: DFQATT, SNEGSKA (reference sequence). The CDR3 sequence: CSARAPPLAKNIQYF. The CDR3 bases are TGCAGTGCTAGAGCCCCACCTTTAGCCAAAAACATTCAGTACTTC.

The rearrangement joins TRBV4-2 to TRBJ2-3; no definite D call. Trimming took 4 bases from V and 0 from J, leaving 14 bases between them. The CDR3 spans 16 residues. Germline assignment: CDR1 LGHNA and CDR2 YNFKEQ. CDR3 nucleotides: TGTGCCAGCAGCCGAGAAGGTGTCACAAGCACAGATACGCAGTATTTT. It encodes CASSREGVTSTDTQYF.

This clonotype was observed a few times. V is TRBV10-3 and J is TRBJ1-1; 10 bases agree with TRBD1. Germline CDR1 ENHRY, CDR2 SYGVKD. The V segment lost 0 bases and the J segment 5 bases; nucleotides outside the gene matches: 3. The CDR3 extends over 15 amino acids. The CDR3: CAISESDRGPTEAFF. CDR3 nucleotide sequence: TGTGCCATCAGTGAGTCTGACAGGGGGCCGACTGAAGCTTTCTTT.

There are a few counts of this clonotype. The genes are TRBV18 and TRBJ2-7; unclear D gene. The CDR3 extends over 13 amino acids. CDR1 is KGHSH and CDR2 is LQKENI in the germline V gene. Trimming left V 3 bases short and J 1 base short, with 7 bases between. For the CDR3, the DNA is TGTGCCAGCTCACCGTCAGGTTCCTACGAGCAGTACTTC. Translated, it gives CASSPSGSYEQYF.

This clonotype occurred a few times. The chain is built from TRBV2 and TRBJ2-5; 8 bases map to TRBD2. The CDR3 is made up of 13 amino acids. Losses at the gene ends were 7 bases for V and 1 base for J; bases not matched to a gene: 2. CDR1 is SNHLY and CDR2 is FYNNEI in the germline V gene. This CDR3 is CASIAGSQETQYF. The CDR3 DNA reads TGTGCCAGCATAGCGGGAAGCCAAGAGACCCAGTACTTC.

This clonotype has a handful of counts. V usage is TRBV6-5 and J usage is TRBJ1-2, with D possibly matching TRBD1 (6 bases). Between the trimmed V and J ends, which lost 0 bases and 7 bases, there was a span of 12 bases. This CDR3 spans 14 amino acids. Germline assignment: CDR1 MNHEY and CDR2 SVGAGI. DNA for the CDR3: TGTGCCAGCAGTTACTCGACTTTAGGGGGTGGCTACACCTTC. Translating gives CASSYSTLGGGYTF.

The rearrangement joins TRBV19 to TRBJ2-3; D gene unclear. The CDR3 contains 10 residues. The germline gives CDR1 LNHDA, CDR2 SQIVND (reference sequence). With 10 bases removed from V and 3 bases from J, the gap between germline ends came to 5 bases. The chain's CDR3 is CAIGTDTQYF. For the CDR3, the DNA is TGTGCCATTGGGACAGATACGCAGTATTTT.

In this sample, this clonotype turned up a few times. The chain links TRBV7-2 to TRBJ1-2; the match to TRBD1 covers 7 bases. The length of the CDR3 is 16 residues. The V segment lost 4 bases and the J segment 6 bases; nucleotides outside the gene matches: 14. CDR1 and CDR2 (germline): SGHTA, FQGNSA. The CDR3 region has the DNA TGTGCCAGCAGCTCCCCACAGGGGCGGTACTATGATGGCTACACCTTC. As protein: CASSSPQGRYYDGYTF.

The chain combines TRBV5-1 with TRBJ2-6; D not resolved. V was trimmed by 3 bases and J by 0 bases, leaving 7 bases between them. This CDR3 is 15 amino acids long. Germline CDR1 SGHRS, CDR2 YFSETQ. DNA of the CDR3: TGCGCCAGCAGCTCTCGGGTCTCTGGGGCCAACGTCCTGACTTTC. Its translation: CASSSRVSGANVLTF. The full variable domain, rest sourced from reference TRBV5-1 and TRBJ2-6, is KAGVTQTPRYLIKTRGQQVTLSCSPISGHRSVSWYQQTPGQGLQFLFEYFSETQRNKGNFPGRFSGRQFSNSRSEMNVSTLELGDSALYLCASSSRVSGANVLTFGAGSRLTVL.

The V gene is TRBV6-5, the J gene TRBJ2-2; no definite D call. Trimming cost V 2 bases and J 3 bases, with 4 bases left between them. The CDR3 runs 13 residues. Germline V gene sequence: CDR1 MNHEY, CDR2 SVGAGI. CDR3 coding DNA: TGTGCCAGCAGTTACGGACACACCGGGGAGCTGTTTTTT. Encoded protein: CASSYGHTGELFF.

The rearrangement joins TRBV20-1 to TRBJ1-1, with 9 bases lining up with TRBD1. Germline CDR1 and CDR2: DFQATT and SNEGSKA (reference sequence). The CDR3 has 14 residues. The V segment lost 1 base and the J segment 0 bases; nucleotides outside the gene matches: 0. CDR3 loop: CSARGDRVNTEAFF. DNA of the CDR3: TGCAGTGCTAGAGGGGACAGGGTGAACACTGAAGCTTTCTTT.